The source of this TCR beta chain is a study of shared clonotypes between healthy human individuals (dated by TCRdb to the early 2020s). Regarding the complete study: Three men and two women, aged 18 to 49 years, made up the cohort. To estimate repertoire size and how much clonotypes are shared between individuals, the study performed deep sequencing of blood TCR repertoires from five healthy adults. To increase sequencing depth and limit assay-specific biases, different laboratories used diverse techniques to prepare libraries and sequence TCR repertoires. For each donor, three plates each were used for CD4 naive and CD4 memory, two plates were used for CD8 naive, and one plate was used for CD8 memory. Leukapheresis yielded between about 0.8 and 9.5 billion PBMCs per donor. What the work shows at the level of the full study, not this receptor alone: Across a handful of donors, approximately 4.6% of naive CD4, approximately 3.5% of naive CD8, 2.3% of memory CD4, and under 0.45% of memory CD8 clonotypes were shared. Pairwise subsampling led to the expectation that sequencing depth would affect the degree of clonotype sharing among donors. Compared with non-shared clonotypes, clonotypes shared by all four sorted-subset donors had higher generation probabilities. The genetic and exposure-history diversity represented was limited by the small number of donors. Rarefaction of sorted-subset datasets indicated incomplete sequencing despite the large sequencing depth. Larger estimated clonotype richness was generally found for naive subsets than for memory subsets. Only blood was sampled, and tissue TCR repertoires likely differ from those in blood.

Germline trimming amounts to 3 bases on V and 2 bases on J, with 4 as the count of junction bases outside the gene matches. The CDR1 and CDR2 encoded by the germline V gene (reference sequence) are MNHEY and SMNVEV. Its CDR3 holds 15 amino acids, cysteine through phenylalanine. The kept DNA is CDR3 alone, 45 bases in frame from the first base. To note about this clone: Its cognate antigen has yet to be identified. No quality values exist for individual bases; no much larger clone is one base distant.

Using the deep immunoSEQ assay, multiplex PCR amplified TCR CDR3 regions from genomic DNA. Genomic DNA extracted from each cell subset was distributed evenly over all wells of several immunoSEQ 96-well plates, and each plate served as one replicate. Each replicate PCR for sorted subsets received around 0.2 ug genomic DNA, equal to tens of thousands of T cell genomes. Purified libraries were measured with a Qubit 3.0 fluorometer, size-checked on a Bioanalyzer 2100, and measured again with the KAPA Library Quantification kit. Every immunoSEQ 96-well plate was sequenced on a separate single-read 150-cycle Illumina NextSeq 550 flow cell. On the authors' methods: Because the immunoSEQ output included only junctional sequences and no quality scores, the filtering could not be the same as the filtering used for full-length reads. Sequences were annotated with PyIR, a Python wrapper for IgBLAST v1.9, and V/J genes and CDR3 were assigned using IMGT germline references. Reads were removed for weak V/J assignments (E-value above 1e-6), missing CDR3, stop codons, out-of-frame junctions, or ambiguous translated residues. V3J clonotypes were defined as sequences sharing the same inferred V gene, J gene, and CDR3 amino acid sequence. The percentage overlap between two repertoires was calculated by dividing the number of shared unique clonotypes by the size of the smaller repertoire. Richness of each repertoire was evaluated using RTK rarefaction, the Chao1 estimator, and Recon v2.1 estimates of unobserved clonotypes. Generation probabilities for all TCRbeta clonotypes obtained by the gDNA method from four donors were computed using OLGA. TCRdb limited this immuneACCESS table to in-frame rearrangements with V and J called. A share of clones is missing; checked studies link under half to unresolved V genes, and the rest is unexplained. The V and J calls and the clone size are those of that table, but D and trimming were determined from the DNA. In this sample the table shows millions of clones, 90% to 95% of which occur a single time. The ten largest clones take up 0.13% of the sample.

Healthy HIV-negative adults with no recently reported acute infections or vaccinations were included as donors. Every donor was a Caucasian adult living in Nashville, Tennessee, USA. Magnetic negative selection was used to enrich CD4+ T cells, after which naive cells were positively selected on CD45RA and the negative fraction became the memory subset. Blood was obtained by leukapheresis, after which PBMCs were separated by Ficoll-Histopaque density gradient centrifugation and cryopreserved in liquid nitrogen vapor phase. Analytical flow cytometry was used to check the purity and quantity of every magnetically sorted T cell population. Genomic DNA was isolated from every sorted fraction and measured by UV absorbance on a Nanodrop 2000c.

Source material: naive CD4+ T cells sorted from blood. The cell subset or site tag for this specimen amounts to: CD45RA+ positively selected. This TCR came from a man younger than 35 in good health. The chain is made from TRBV27 and TRBJ2-7; 10 bases in between match TRBD1. The bases read TGTGCCAGCAGTTTCCGGACAGGGGGACCCTACGAGCAGTACTTC. This codes for CASSFRTGGPYEQYF.